These 21 T cell receptor beta chains share one sample of origin, sequenced in a study of T cells in tumors and immune-related adverse events. Libraries were prepared by immunoSEQ multiplex PCR; TCRdb keeps only in-frame clonotypes and omits some of them. There are roughly 10,000 clones in the sample; approximately 90% occur only once, and 1.5% lies in the top ten. Material: lymph node tissue, obtained from a patient treated with anti-PD-1 therapy. The receptors shown here come from a female donor with metastatic renal cell carcinoma.

V and J are TRBV6-1 and TRBJ2-5; no clear D. Germline CDR1 and CDR2: MNHNS and SASEGT. Trimming took 1 base from V and 0 from J, leaving 9 bases between them. The CDR3 covers 15 residues. CDR3: CASSEGVSYQETQYF. The CDR3 DNA reads as TGTGCCAGCAGTGAAGGGGTGTCGTACCAAGAGACCCAGTACTTC.

The J gene is TRBJ1-1, the V gene TRBV6-5, with unresolved D. Trimming took 4 bases from V and 4 from J, leaving 7 bases between them. The CDR3 extends over 12 amino acids. Germline CDR1 and CDR2: MNHEY and SVGAGI. The CDR3 reads CASSWEGTEAFF. In nucleotides, the CDR3 is TGTGCCAGCAGTTGGGAAGGCACTGAAGCTTTCTTT.

The rearrangement uses TRBV27 and TRBJ2-7; TRBD1 matches 8 bases. Germline-derived CDR1 and CDR2 are MNHEY and SMNVEV (reference sequence). CDR3 length equals 13 residues. Trimming at V came to 5 bases and at J to 4 bases, leaving 4 bases not matched to a gene. The CDR3 region has the DNA TGTGCCAGCAGTCCCGGACAGGGATACGAGCAGTACTTC. It is translated as CASSPGQGYEQYF.

The table lists this clone with a count of one. This sequence joins TRBV27 and TRBJ2-1, with TRBD2 matching 12 bases. The length of the CDR3 is 15 residues. Germline CDR1 and CDR2: MNHEY and SMNVEV (reference sequence). The V gene end was trimmed by 2 bases and the J gene end by 8 bases; junction bases not matched to a gene: 4. CDR3 DNA sequence: TGTGCCAGCAGTTTACTAGCGGGGGGGCCACATGAGCAGTTCTTC. Encoded protein: CASSLLAGGPHEQFF.

This clone has just one count. V gene TRBV10-3 combines with J gene TRBJ2-7, with TRBD1 as a possible D gene (6 bases). CDR1 and CDR2 from the germline V gene are ENHRY and SYGVKD. The CDR3 loop spans 14 amino acids. The CDR3 reads CANQGGASAGEQYF. As DNA, the CDR3 is TGTGCGAACCAAGGGGGAGCCTCCGCAGGCGAGCAGTACTTC.

The genes are TRBV2 and TRBJ1-4, with 7 bases that match TRBD1. This CDR3 comprises 14 residues. Germline V gives CDR1 SNHLY, CDR2 FYNNEI. V shed 3 bases and J 10 bases; nucleotides not matched to a gene: 8. The CDR3 DNA reads as TGTGCCAGCAGTGAGGGACAGTCATGGAGAAAACTGTTTTTT. Translating gives CASSEGQSWRKLFF. Filled out from reference TRBV2 and TRBJ1-4, the complete variable domain reads EPEVTQTPSHQVTQMGQEVILRCVPISNHLYFYWYRQILGQKVEFLVSFYNNEISEKSEIFDDQFSVERPDGSNFTLKIRSTKLEDSAMYFCASSEGQSWRKLFFGSGTQLSVL.

The chain carries TRBV5-1 and TRBJ1-2; 8 bases are a match to TRBD1. Germline values: CDR1 SGHRS, CDR2 YFSETQ. V shed 4 bases, J shed 6 bases, and the junction held 11 bases outside the gene matches. CDR3 length: 15 residues. CDR3 nucleotide sequence: TGCGCCAGCAGCATAGGACAGGGTTGGCTTCATGGCTACACCTTC. This sequence encodes CASSIGQGWLHGYTF.

The chain has TRBV7-2 and TRBJ2-3; TRBD2 aligns across 8 bases. The germline gives CDR1 SGHTA, CDR2 FQGNSA. The CDR3 sequence is 16 residues long. Unmatched junction bases numbered 7, after V lost 4 bases and J lost 1 base. The CDR3 reads CASSSLAGMGTDTQYF. CDR3 sequence (DNA): TGTGCCAGCAGCTCTTTAGCGGGGATGGGCACAGATACGCAGTATTTT.

The V and J genes are TRBV19 and TRBJ2-5; D not certain. Germline lookup yields CDR1 LNHDA and CDR2 SQIVND (reference sequence). Trimming removed 5 bases from V and 4 bases from J, with 14 bases in between. The CDR3 totals 14 residues. CDR3 DNA: TGTGCCAGTAGTCCCGGCTTTAGGCGAGAGACCCAGTACTTC. Its translation is CASSPGFRRETQYF.

The chain recombines TRBV6-5 with TRBJ1-2; D may be TRBD1 (6 bases). The germline V gene encodes CDR1 MNHEY and CDR2 SVGAGI. The CDR3 contains 14 residues. Trimming removed 7 bases from V and 3 bases from J, with 15 bases in between. The CDR3 is CASTSGGGHYGYTF. The CDR3 DNA reads TGTGCCAGCACCTCGGGGGGGGGCCACTATGGCTACACCTTC.

This chain links TRBV12-5 with TRBJ2-4; 8 bases line up with TRBD1. V lost 6 bases to trimming and J lost 3 bases; unmatched junction nucleotides: 7. The CDR3 is 15 residues long. Germline V lookup: CDR1 LGHNT, CDR2 FRNRAP. CDR3 sequence reads: CASGPTGVSKNIQYF. The CDR3 DNA reads TGTGCTAGTGGCCCGACAGGGGTGAGCAAAAACATTCAGTACTTC. Variable domain in full (rest from reference TRBV12-5 and TRBJ2-4): DARVTQTPRHKVTEMGQEVTMRCQPILGHNTVFWYRQTMMQGLELLAYFRNRAPLDDSGMPKDRFSAEMPDATLATLKIQPSEPRDSAVYFCASGPTGVSKNIQYFGAGTRLSVL.

V and J are TRBV18 and TRBJ2-2; D possibly corresponds to TRBD1 (5 bases). The CDR3 spans 15 residues. Germline CDR1 is KGHSH and CDR2 is LQKENI. V shed 6 bases and J shed 0 bases, with 11 bases lying between them. The CDR3 DNA sequence: TGTGCCAGCTCCCAGACAGTCGCGAACACCGGGGAGCTGTTTTTT. Translated: CASSQTVANTGELFF.

This chain links TRBV5-1 with TRBJ2-1; 11 bases match TRBD2. Germline lookup yields CDR1 SGHRS and CDR2 YFSETQ. The V and J ends lost 0 bases and 5 bases, in that order; junction bases with no gene match: 1. CDR3 size: 15 residues. This CDR3 reads CASSLGLAGNNEQFF. In DNA form, the CDR3 reads TGCGCCAGCAGCTTGGGACTAGCGGGGAACAATGAGCAGTTCTTC.

The rearrangement uses TRBV7-9 and TRBJ2-1; D not certain. Germline assignment: CDR1 SEHNR and CDR2 FQNEAQ (reference sequence). The CDR3 has 12 residues. The V end lost 5 bases, the J end lost 13 bases, and 15 bases lay between the germline ends. The CDR3 DNA reads as TGTGCCAGCAGCCCCGAGAGGCTGGCTCAGTTCTTC. This sequence encodes CASSPERLAQFF.

This chain joins TRBV6-5 and TRBJ2-1; TRBD1 agrees at 8 bases. CDR1 and CDR2 (germline): MNHEY, SVGAGI. The CDR3 has 14 residues. The junction had 8 bases not matched to a gene; V was cut back by 5 bases and J by 8 bases. The CDR3 DNA follows: TGTGCCAGCAGTGCCGCAGGGGGCATCGATGAGCAGTTCTTC. It yields the protein CASSAAGGIDEQFF.

In this sample, this clone turned up once. The chain links TRBV11-2 to TRBJ1-2; D is possibly TRBD1 (6 bases). Deletions cut 4 bases from V and 5 bases from J, with 11 bases between. Germline V gives CDR1 SGHAT, CDR2 FQNNGV. CDR3 length: 13 amino acids. The CDR3 here is CASSSGQRYGYTF. The CDR3, as DNA: TGTGCCAGCAGCTCCGGACAGCGGTATGGCTACACCTTC.

This chain links TRBV7-6 with TRBJ2-5, with 8 bases aligning to TRBD2. The CDR3 is made up of 16 amino acids. The germline CDR1 and CDR2 sequences are SGHVS and FNYEAQ. Trimming at V came to 5 bases and at J to 4 bases, leaving 12 bases not matched to a gene. CDR3 sequence reads: CASSPGVTSGGETQYF. The CDR3 DNA sequence: TGTGCCAGCAGCCCCGGGGTAACTAGCGGAGGAGAGACCCAGTACTTC.

The V gene is TRBV19, the J gene TRBJ2-7; perhaps TRBD1 as D (6 bases). The CDR3 has 14 amino acids. Trimming took 2 bases from V and 4 from J, leaving 12 bases between them. Germline assignment: CDR1 LNHDA and CDR2 SQIVND (reference sequence). In DNA, the CDR3 is TGTGCCAGTAGTATAAACCAGGGGTCATACGAGCAGTACTTC. This gives the protein CASSINQGSYEQYF.

The genes are TRBV4-2 and TRBJ2-6, with no clear D. The V gene lost 0 bases and the J gene lost 1 base, with 7 bases spanning the gap. The CDR3 is 16 amino acids. Germline V gene data show CDR1 as LGHNA and CDR2 as YNFKEQ. CDR3 region: CASSQDWISGANVLTF. CDR3 sequence (DNA): TGTGCCAGCAGCCAAGACTGGATTTCTGGGGCCAACGTCCTGACTTTC.

The chain has TRBV20-1 and TRBJ2-7; D unclear. There are 11 residues in the CDR3. V gave up 7 bases and J gave up 1 base, with 8 bases separating them. The V gene's germline CDR1 is DFQATT and CDR2 SNEGSKA (reference sequence). The CDR3: CSVGGSYEQYF. The CDR3 bases are TGCAGTGTAGGTGGATCCTACGAGCAGTACTTC.

The rearrangement joins TRBV11-3 to TRBJ2-5; 8 nucleotides match TRBD1. Germline values: CDR1 SGHNT, CDR2 YENEEA. The CDR3 extends over 15 amino acids. V was pared by 2 bases and J by 1 base, with 3 bases of the junction left unmatched. This chain's CDR3 is CASSLSTGAQETQYF. DNA for the CDR3: TGTGCCAGCAGCTTATCGACAGGGGCCCAAGAGACCCAGTACTTC.